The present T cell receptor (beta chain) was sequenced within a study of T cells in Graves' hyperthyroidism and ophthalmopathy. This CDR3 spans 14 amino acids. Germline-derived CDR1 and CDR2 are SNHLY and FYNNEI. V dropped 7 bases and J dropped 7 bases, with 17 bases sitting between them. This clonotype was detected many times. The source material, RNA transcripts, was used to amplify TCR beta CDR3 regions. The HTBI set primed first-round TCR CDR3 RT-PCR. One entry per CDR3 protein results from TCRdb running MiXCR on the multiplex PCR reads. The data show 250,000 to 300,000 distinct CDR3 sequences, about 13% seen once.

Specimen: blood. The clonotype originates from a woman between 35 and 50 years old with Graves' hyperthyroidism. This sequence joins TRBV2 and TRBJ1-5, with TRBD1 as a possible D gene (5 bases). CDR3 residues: CASKENRRDQPQHF. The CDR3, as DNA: TGTGCCAGCAAGGAAAACAGGCGGGACCAGCCCCAGCATTTT. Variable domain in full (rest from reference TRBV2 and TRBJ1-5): EPEVTQTPSHQVTQMGQEVILRCVPISNHLYFYWYRQILGQKVEFLVSFYNNEISEKSEIFDDQFSVERPDGSNFTLKIRSTKLEDSAMYFCASKENRRDQPQHFGDGTRLSIL.